This entry is about one T cell receptor (beta chain). The target of this receptor is not known. No quality values exist for individual bases; no much larger clone is one base distant. The data derive from a study of blood T cell repertoires in COVID-19 (dated by TCRdb to 2020 to 2022). Context from the whole study: Samples from collaborators originated in the United States, Italy and Spain and spanned both the acute and convalescent phases of COVID-19. Where available, HLA class I and class II types were obtained from metadata supplied by the sample provider rather than from assay-based typing. The prospective study material was composed of cDNA or gDNA derived from T cells, B-cell-depleted T cells, or PBMCs. Sample metadata almost always included a de-identified subject ID, COVID-19 status, age in years and sex. Samples were obtained from the ongoing ImmuneRACE study (first 160 participants) and from 950 to 1,500 subjects provided by 6 global collaborators. The dataset comprised deeply sampled blood TCRbeta repertoires from subjects exposed to, actively infected with, or recovered from COVID-19. The repertoires were released in a freely available public database intended as a resource for research on the immune response to SARS-CoV-2.

V is clipped by 2 bases and J by 3 bases, and the sequence between their germline boundaries is 17 bases long. The germline V gene gives CDR1 as SGHRS and CDR2 as YFSETQ. From the cysteine through the phenylalanine, the CDR3 covers 16 amino acids. Of the read, only the CDR3 DNA is kept; its 48 bases are in frame from base 1. Participants in the prospective study were enrolled through a virtual design, were aged about 18 to 90 years, and lived in 24 United States geographic areas. To assign participants to cohorts, the prospective study relied on clinical history that participants themselves reported in a screening survey and a study questionnaire. In the prospective study, whole blood, serum and a nasopharyngeal or oropharyngeal swab were collected from each participant by mobile phlebotomists. Additional blood draws and questionnaires over an approximately 2-month period could optionally be provided by prospective study participants. Blood samples from the prospective study were shipped frozen or at room temperature prior to DNA extraction.

Broad study findings and their caveats: The quantity of clinical and demographic metadata differed by source and by participant and was supplied without curation.

TCRbeta CDR3 regions were amplified from genomic DNA by means of the immunoSEQ Assay, a bias-controlled multiplex PCR. The study's own analysis went as follows. The number of nucleated cells in each sample was estimated from the amplification of reference gene primers within the assay. Sequence reads were collapsed and filtered to measure the absolute abundance of every unique TCRbeta CDR3 rearrangement. For each sample, productive Simpson clonality was calculated by taking the square root of Simpson's diversity index across productive rearrangements. TCRdb took over this immuneACCESS table, retaining in-frame rearrangements with V and J assigned. Such tables are incomplete; in checked studies, under half of the missing clones stem from an unresolved V gene, and the remainder is unexplained. V, J and clone size derive from that table, while D and trimming were established from the DNA sequence. Across this sample there are approximately 280,000 clones, with 90% seen only once. About 1.7% of the sample rests with the top ten.

This TCR derives from a woman between 18 and 29 years old with acute COVID-19. The specimen was PBMCs or T cells enriched from blood (not recorded which). This sequence uses TRBV5-1 and TRBJ2-5, with a tentative D gene TRBD1 over 6 matching bases. The CDR3 in this case is CASSLTSWGLKETQYF. The DNA is TGCGCCAGCAGCTTAACTAGTTGGGGGCTAAAAGAGACCCAGTACTTC. The reference TRBV5-1 and TRBJ2-5 proteins fill in what lies around the CDR3, so the full variable domain reads KAGVTQTPRYLIKTRGQQVTLSCSPISGHRSVSWYQQTPGQGLQFLFEYFSETQRNKGNFPGRFSGRQFSNSRSEMNVSTLELGDSALYLCASSLTSWGLKETQYFGPGTRLLVL.